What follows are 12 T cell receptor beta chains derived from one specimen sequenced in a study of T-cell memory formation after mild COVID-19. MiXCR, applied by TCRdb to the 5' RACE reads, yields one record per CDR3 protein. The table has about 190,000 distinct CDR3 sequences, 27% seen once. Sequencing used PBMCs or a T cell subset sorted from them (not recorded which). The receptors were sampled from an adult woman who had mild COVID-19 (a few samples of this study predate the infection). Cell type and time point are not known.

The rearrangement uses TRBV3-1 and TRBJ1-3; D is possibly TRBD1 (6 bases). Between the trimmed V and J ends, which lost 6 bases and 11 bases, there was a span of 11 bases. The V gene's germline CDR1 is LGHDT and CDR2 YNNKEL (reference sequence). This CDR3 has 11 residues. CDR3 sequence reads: CASRQGLSIYF. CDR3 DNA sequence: TGTGCCAGCAGACAGGGTTTATCCATATATTTT. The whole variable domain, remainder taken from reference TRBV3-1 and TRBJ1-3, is DTAVSQTPKYLVTQMGNDKSIKCEQNLGHDTMYWYKQDSKKFLKIMFSYNNKELIINETVPNRFSPKSPDKAHLNLHINSLELGDSAVYFCASRQGLSIYFGEGSWLTVV.

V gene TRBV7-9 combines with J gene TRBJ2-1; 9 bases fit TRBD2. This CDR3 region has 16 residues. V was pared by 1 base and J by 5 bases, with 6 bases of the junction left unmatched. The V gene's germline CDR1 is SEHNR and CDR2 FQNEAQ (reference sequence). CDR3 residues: CASSLVAGALDNEQFF. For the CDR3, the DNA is TGTGCCAGCAGCTTAGTAGCGGGGGCCCTAGACAATGAGCAGTTCTTC.

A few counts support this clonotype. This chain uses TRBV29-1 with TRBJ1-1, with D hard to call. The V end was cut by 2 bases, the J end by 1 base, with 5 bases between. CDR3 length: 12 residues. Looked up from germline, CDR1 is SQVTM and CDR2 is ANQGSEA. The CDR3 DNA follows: TGCAGCGTTGAAACGGGGAACACTGAAGCTTTCTTT. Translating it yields CSVETGNTEAFF.

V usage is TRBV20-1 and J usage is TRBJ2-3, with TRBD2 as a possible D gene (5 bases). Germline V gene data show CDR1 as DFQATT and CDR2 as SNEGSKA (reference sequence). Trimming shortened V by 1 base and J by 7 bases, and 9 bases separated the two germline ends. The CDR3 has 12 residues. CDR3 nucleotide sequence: TGCAGTGCTAGAGTTGCGGGCAATACGCAGTATTTT. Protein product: CSARVAGNTQYF.

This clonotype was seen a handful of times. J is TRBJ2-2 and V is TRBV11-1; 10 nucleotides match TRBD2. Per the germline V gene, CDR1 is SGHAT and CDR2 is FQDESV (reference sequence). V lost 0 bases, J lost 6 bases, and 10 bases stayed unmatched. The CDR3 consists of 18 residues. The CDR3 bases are TGTGCCAGCAGCTTAGCCCCGGGGCTAGCGGGGGCTTCCGGGGAGCTGTTTTTT. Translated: CASSLAPGLAGASGELFF.

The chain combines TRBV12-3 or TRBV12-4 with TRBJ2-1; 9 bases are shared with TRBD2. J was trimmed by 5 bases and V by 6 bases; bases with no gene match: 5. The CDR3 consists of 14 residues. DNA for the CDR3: TGTGCCAGCAGGACTAGCGGCTTTAACAATGAGCAGTTCTTC. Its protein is CASRTSGFNNEQFF.

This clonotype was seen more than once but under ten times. CDR3 residues: CASSPNLGTDTNYEQYF. As DNA, the CDR3 is TGTGCCAGTAGTCCAAATTTGGGGACCGACACCAACTACGAGCAGTACTTC. V and J are TRBV19 and TRBJ2-7, with D perhaps matching TRBD1 or TRBD2 (5 bases each). Germline CDR1 LNHDA, CDR2 SQIVND (reference sequence). CDR3 length: 17 residues. The V end was cut by 5 bases, the J end by 3 bases, with 23 bases between.

In nucleotides, the CDR3 is TGCAGTGCTAGAGAGCCGCGCAGGGCGGATGGCTACACCTTC. This translates into CSAREPRRADGYTF. The chain joins TRBV20-1 to TRBJ1-2; tentatively, D is TRBD1 (5 bases). The CDR3 has 14 amino acids. V lost 0 bases, J lost 6 bases, and 14 bases lay in between. The germline V gene encodes CDR1 DFQATT and CDR2 SNEGSKA (reference sequence).

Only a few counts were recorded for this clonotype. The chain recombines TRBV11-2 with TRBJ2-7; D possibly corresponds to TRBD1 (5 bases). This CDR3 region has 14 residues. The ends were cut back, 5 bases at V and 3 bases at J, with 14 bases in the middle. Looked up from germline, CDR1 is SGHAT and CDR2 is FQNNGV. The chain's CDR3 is CASSVGAGHYEQYF. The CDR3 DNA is TGTGCCAGCAGCGTTGGGGCAGGTCACTACGAGCAGTACTTC.

The CDR3 nucleotides read TGTGCCAGCAGCTTAGGTCGACAGGGGGCAAACATTCAGTACTTC. This encodes CASSLGRQGANIQYF. The V gene is TRBV7-2, the J gene TRBJ2-4; TRBD1 aligns across 10 bases. With V trimmed by 1 base and J by 6 bases, 3 bases remained unmatched. Per the germline V gene, CDR1 is SGHTA and CDR2 is FQGNSA. The CDR3 has 15 amino acids.

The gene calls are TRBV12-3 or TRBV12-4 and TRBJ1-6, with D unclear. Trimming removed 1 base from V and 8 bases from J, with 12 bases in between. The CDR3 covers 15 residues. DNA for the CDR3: TGTGCCAGCAGTTTAGAGGGTAGGAGAGATTCACCCCTCCACTTT. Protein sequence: CASSLEGRRDSPLHF.

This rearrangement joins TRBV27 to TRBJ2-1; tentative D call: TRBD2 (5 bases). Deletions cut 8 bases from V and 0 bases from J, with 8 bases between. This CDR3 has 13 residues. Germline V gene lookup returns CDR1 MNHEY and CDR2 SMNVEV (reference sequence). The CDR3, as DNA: TGTGCCAGCGGACTGAGCTCCTACAATGAGCAGTTCTTC. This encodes CASGLSSYNEQFF.